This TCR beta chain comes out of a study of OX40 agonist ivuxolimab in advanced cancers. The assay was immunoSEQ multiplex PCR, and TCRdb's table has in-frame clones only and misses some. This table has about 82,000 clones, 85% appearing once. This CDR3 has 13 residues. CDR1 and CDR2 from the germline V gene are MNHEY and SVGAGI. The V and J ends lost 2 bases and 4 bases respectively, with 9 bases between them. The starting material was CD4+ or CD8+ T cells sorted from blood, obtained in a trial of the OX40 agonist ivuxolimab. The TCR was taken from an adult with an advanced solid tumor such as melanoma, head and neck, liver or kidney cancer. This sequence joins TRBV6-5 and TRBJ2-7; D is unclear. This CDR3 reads CASSYGGFYEQYF. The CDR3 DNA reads TGTGCCAGCAGTTACGGCGGATTTTACGAGCAGTACTTC.